These T cell receptor beta chains were read from a single sample in a study. Via MiXCR, TCRdb re-called the 5' RACE reads, giving one row per CDR3 protein. The data show about 55,000 distinct CDR3 sequences, under 25% seen once. The sequencing sample was made of tumor-infiltrating Tregs sorted from the breast tumor. The receptors shown here come from a female donor with breast cancer. CDR3s include the opening cysteine and the closing phenylalanine or tryptophan. The order of the fields is V gene, clone size, J gene, CDR3 protein. A clone size is listed for some rows: how often the clone was seen (once, few, many), or a class if it is expanded.

v_call: TRBV28
clone_size: -
j_call: TRBJ2-2
cdr3_aa: CASRKRLAGRTGELFF

v_call: TRBV24-1
clone_size: many
j_call: TRBJ2-2
cdr3_aa: CATQGYRGTGELFF

v_call: TRBV10-1
clone_size: -
j_call: TRBJ2-1
cdr3_aa: CASSGGLAGNEQFF

v_call: TRBV5-1
clone_size: -
j_call: TRBJ1-1
cdr3_aa: CASSLADGQMNTEAFF

v_call: TRBV6-1
clone_size: -
j_call: TRBJ1-1
cdr3_aa: CASIRRETIMGSEAFF

v_call: TRBV7-2
clone_size: -
j_call: TRBJ2-3
cdr3_aa: CASSPRTGLDTQYF

v_call: TRBV27
clone_size: -
j_call: TRBJ2-7
cdr3_aa: CASRLEGGALHEQYF

v_call: TRBV10-2
clone_size: many
j_call: TRBJ2-3
cdr3_aa: CASVGITDTQYF

v_call: TRBV7-8
clone_size: few
j_call: TRBJ2-5
cdr3_aa: CASSLRTSGRARGQETQYF

v_call: TRBV2
clone_size: -
j_call: TRBJ1-5
cdr3_aa: CASKITGGNQPQHF

v_call: TRBV6-6
clone_size: many
j_call: TRBJ2-7
cdr3_aa: CASSYGLGQFYEQYF

v_call: TRBV6-5
clone_size: few
j_call: TRBJ1-4
cdr3_aa: CASSYSGADEKLFF

v_call: TRBV5-1
clone_size: -
j_call: TRBJ2-1
cdr3_aa: CASSPGTSGRAEYNEQFF

v_call: TRBV20-1
clone_size: many
j_call: TRBJ2-3
cdr3_aa: CSARVGTTYDTQYF

v_call: TRBV7-2
clone_size: few
j_call: TRBJ2-1
cdr3_aa: CASSSLRTASSYNEQFF

v_call: TRBV6-5
clone_size: few
j_call: TRBJ1-3
cdr3_aa: CASSSGSTGGNTIYF

v_call: TRBV6-1
clone_size: few
j_call: TRBJ1-2
cdr3_aa: CASSEALLARGGYTF

v_call: TRBV7-6
clone_size: few
j_call: TRBJ2-1
cdr3_aa: CASSLVKDDEQFF

v_call: TRBV6-1
clone_size: -
j_call: TRBJ1-1
cdr3_aa: CASSEWTEAFF

v_call: TRBV5-1
clone_size: many
j_call: TRBJ2-7
cdr3_aa: CASSARTGNYEQYF

v_call: TRBV5-1
clone_size: few
j_call: TRBJ2-3
cdr3_aa: CASSSEGDTQYF

v_call: TRBV5-1
clone_size: many
j_call: TRBJ1-1
cdr3_aa: CASSLGGTGGTEAFF

v_call: TRBV7-2
clone_size: few
j_call: TRBJ1-1
cdr3_aa: CASSQWDRGLSNTEAFF

v_call: TRBV5-1
clone_size: -
j_call: TRBJ2-1
cdr3_aa: CASSLGQRDEQFF